Listed below are T cell receptor beta chains from one sample, sequenced in a study of shared clonotypes between healthy human individuals. TCRdb keeps only in-frame clones here, not all; method: immunoSEQ multiplex PCR. The sample contains millions of clones, under 95% of which appear only once. Sequencing was done on a sample of naive CD8+ T cells from PBMCs. These receptors were taken from a man aged 18-30 years in good health. Some clones in this sample may be carry-over from other donors' samples. CDR3s include the opening cysteine and the closing phenylalanine or tryptophan. D genes are given only for firm matches. Not all rows give a size; the values are once, few, many and, for expanded clones, a class.

V	J	size	D	CDR3	DNA
TRBV6-5	TRBJ1-1	-	-	CASRRHVNTEAFF	TGTGCCAGCAGAAGACACGTGAACACTGAAGCTTTCTTT
TRBV28	TRBJ2-1	-	-	CASRGTGTNSYNEQFF	TGTGCCAGCAGGGGGACCGGGACAAACTCCTACAATGAGCAGTTCTTC
TRBV4-3	TRBJ2-1	-	TRBD1	CASSRDRAVYNEQFF	TGCGCCAGCAGCCGCGACAGGGCTGTCTACAATGAGCAGTTCTTC
TRBV5-4	TRBJ2-7	-	TRBD2	CASSSRAGGSYEQYF	TGTGCCAGCAGCTCCCGGGCGGGGGGCTCCTACGAGCAGTACTTC
TRBV30	TRBJ1-2	-	-	CAWSFGRTNYGYTF	TGTGCCTGGAGTTTTGGACGGACCAACTATGGCTACACCTTC
TRBV19	TRBJ1-5	-	-	CASSLWSSNQPQHF	TGTGCCAGTAGTCTCTGGTCTAGCAATCAGCCCCAGCATTTT
TRBV5-1	TRBJ2-7	-	TRBD1	CASSLVGQGDYEQYF	TGCGCCAGCAGCTTGGTCGGACAGGGGGACTACGAGCAGTACTTC
TRBV6-5	TRBJ1-1	-	-	CASYSAGVPEAFF	TGTGCCAGTTACTCGGCGGGGGTCCCTGAAGCTTTCTTT
TRBV10-1	TRBJ2-1	-	-	CASSPGTDYNEQFF	TGCGCCAGCAGCCCCGGGACGGATTACAATGAGCAGTTCTTC
TRBV30	TRBJ2-1	-	-	CACQVRRNEQFF	TGTGCCTGCCAGGTTCGGCGTAATGAGCAGTTCTTC
TRBV6-1	TRBJ2-1	once	TRBD1	CAIHTQGQGLNEQFF	TGTGCCATACATACACAGGGACAGGGGCTCAATGAGCAGTTCTTC
TRBV7-3	TRBJ2-2	-	TRBD2	CASSPSAGVTGELFF	TGTGCCAGCAGCCCCTCAGCGGGAGTCACCGGGGAGCTGTTTTTT
TRBV7-2	TRBJ2-7	-	TRBD2	CATGRAGFNEQYF	TGTGCCACTGGGAGGGCAGGGTTTAACGAGCAGTACTTC
TRBV27	TRBJ2-2	-	-	CASSPRPGELFF	TGTGCCAGCAGTCCCAGACCCGGGGAGCTGTTTTTT
TRBV15	TRBJ1-6	-	-	CATSGHLSPLHF	TGTGCCACCAGCGGCCATCTCTCACCCCTCCACTTT
TRBV7-8	TRBJ2-2	-	-	CASSVPGGELFF	TGTGCCAGCAGCGTCCCGGGCGGGGAGCTGTTTTTT
TRBV28	TRBJ2-7	-	-	CASSFWGEGEQYF	TGTGCCAGCAGTTTTTGGGGGGAAGGGGAGCAGTACTTC
TRBV28	TRBJ2-5	-	-	CASSFGLVAGAFQETQYF	TGTGCCAGCAGTTTCGGTTTAGTTGCAGGGGCCTTCCAAGAGACCCAGTACTTC
TRBV4-3	TRBJ1-4	-	-	CASSQDRVMVNEKLFF	TGCGCCAGCAGCCAAGATCGGGTGATGGTCAATGAAAAACTGTTTTTT
TRBV11-3	TRBJ2-2	-	-	CASSSRNTGELFF	TGTGCCAGCAGCTCCAGGAACACCGGGGAGCTGTTTTTT
TRBV29-1	TRBJ2-1	-	-	CSVLDPSYNEQFF	TGCAGCGTTCTAGATCCCTCCTACAATGAGCAGTTCTTC
TRBV9	TRBJ1-2	-	-	CASSLDRTASYGYTF	TGTGCCAGCAGCCTAGATAGGACAGCCTCATATGGCTACACCTTC
TRBV11-2	TRBJ2-2	-	-	CASSLFTGVLVGELFF	TGTGCCAGCAGCTTATTTACTGGGGTCTTGGTCGGGGAGCTGTTTTTT
TRBV11-2	TRBJ2-1	-	-	CASSLGKFGPYNEQFF	TGTGCCAGCAGCTTAGGGAAATTTGGGCCCTACAATGAGCAGTTCTTC
TRBV27	TRBJ2-1	-	-	CASSSIQEEQFF	TGTGCCAGCAGTTCTATCCAAGAGGAGCAGTTCTTC
TRBV19	TRBJ1-4	-	-	CASSRSSLVTNEKLFF	TGTGCCAGTAGTAGGTCCTCACTAGTCACTAATGAAAAACTGTTTTTT
TRBV10-1	TRBJ2-7	-	TRBD2	CANGGGGRYEQYF	TGCGCCAACGGGGGGGGCGGGAGGTACGAGCAGTACTTC
TRBV5-1	TRBJ2-7	once	TRBD1	CASSSTGAEQYF	TGCGCCAGCAGCTCCACAGGGGCCGAGCAGTACTTC
TRBV28	TRBJ2-1	-	-	CASSGRLAPINEQFF	TGTGCCAGCAGCGGACGTCTAGCGCCAATCAATGAGCAGTTCTTC
TRBV18	TRBJ2-7	once	TRBD2	CASSPLVYGQGGLAGEFKGYEQYF	TGTGCCAGCTCACCACTGGTTTACGGTCAGGGGGGACTAGCGGGAGAGTTTAAAGGCTACGAGCAGTACTTC
TRBV27	TRBJ1-4	-	-	CASSPHIGGEKLFF	TGTGCCAGCAGTCCTCACATCGGAGGGGAAAAACTGTTTTTT
TRBV13	TRBJ2-1	-	TRBD2	CASSFSGGDNEQFF	TGTGCCAGCAGCTTTTCGGGAGGGGACAATGAGCAGTTCTTC
TRBV28	TRBJ2-2	-	-	CASSLIKEFHQNTGELFF	TGTGCCAGCAGTTTAATTAAGGAGTTCCATCAGAACACCGGGGAGCTGTTTTTT
TRBV5-4	TRBJ2-7	-	TRBD2	CASRDTGGGREQYF	TGTGCCAGCAGAGATACGGGAGGCGGGAGGGAGCAGTACTTC
TRBV4-3	TRBJ2-7	-	-	CASSQEGRGGSYEQYF	TGCGCCAGCAGCCAAGAGGGGCGGGGAGGCTCCTACGAGCAGTACTTC
TRBV9	TRBJ2-1	-	TRBD2	CASSVGTSGYNEQFF	TGTGCCAGCAGCGTAGGCACTAGCGGTTACAATGAGCAGTTCTTC
TRBV29-1	TRBJ2-1	-	-	CSVEYPSYYNEQFF	TGCAGCGTCGAATACCCCTCTTACTACAATGAGCAGTTCTTC
TRBV28	TRBJ2-2	-	-	CASQWTEAGELFF	TGTGCCAGTCAATGGACAGAGGCCGGGGAGCTGTTTTTT
TRBV7-6	TRBJ2-2	-	-	CASSLGTPGELFF	TGTGCCAGCAGCTTAGGGACCCCCGGGGAGCTGTTTTTT
TRBV19	TRBJ2-7	-	-	CASSIGGAWNEQYF	TGTGCCAGTAGTATAGGGGGGGCTTGGAACGAGCAGTACTTC
TRBV18	TRBJ2-7	-	-	CASSPPRVNPRGEQYF	TGTGCCAGCTCACCACCGCGGGTAAACCCGAGGGGTGAGCAGTACTTC